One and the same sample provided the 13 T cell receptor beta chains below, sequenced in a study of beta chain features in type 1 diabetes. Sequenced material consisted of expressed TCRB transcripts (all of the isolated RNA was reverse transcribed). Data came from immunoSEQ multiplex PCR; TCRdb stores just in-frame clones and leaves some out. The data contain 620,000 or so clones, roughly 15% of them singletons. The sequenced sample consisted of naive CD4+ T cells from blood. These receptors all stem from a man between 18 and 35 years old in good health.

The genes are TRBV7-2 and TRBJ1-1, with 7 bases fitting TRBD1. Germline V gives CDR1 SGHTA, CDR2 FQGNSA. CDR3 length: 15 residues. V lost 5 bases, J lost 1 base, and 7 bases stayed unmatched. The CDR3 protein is CASSPRQGRNTEAFF. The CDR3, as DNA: TGTGCCAGCAGCCCTCGACAGGGAAGGAACACTGAAGCTTTCTTT.

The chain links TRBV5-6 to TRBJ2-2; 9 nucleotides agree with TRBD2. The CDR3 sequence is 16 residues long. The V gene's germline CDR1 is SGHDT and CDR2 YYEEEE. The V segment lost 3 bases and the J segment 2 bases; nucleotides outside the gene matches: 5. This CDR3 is CASSYRLADNTGELFF. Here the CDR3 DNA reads TGTGCCAGCAGCTACCGACTAGCGGATAACACCGGGGAGCTGTTTTTT.

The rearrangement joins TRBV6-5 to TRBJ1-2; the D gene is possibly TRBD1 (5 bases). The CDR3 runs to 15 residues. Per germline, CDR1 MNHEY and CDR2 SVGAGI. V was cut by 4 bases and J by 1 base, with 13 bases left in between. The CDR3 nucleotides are TGTGCCAGCAGTTCTGGGGCACTGGGTAACTATGGCTACACCTTC. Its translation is CASSSGALGNYGYTF.

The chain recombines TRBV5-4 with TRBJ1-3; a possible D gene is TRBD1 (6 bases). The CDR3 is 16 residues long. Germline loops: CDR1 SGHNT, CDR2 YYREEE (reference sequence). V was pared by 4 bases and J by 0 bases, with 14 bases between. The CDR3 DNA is TGTGCCAGCAGCGCCAGGGGCCGCGGCTCTGGAAACACCATATATTTT. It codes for CASSARGRGSGNTIYF.

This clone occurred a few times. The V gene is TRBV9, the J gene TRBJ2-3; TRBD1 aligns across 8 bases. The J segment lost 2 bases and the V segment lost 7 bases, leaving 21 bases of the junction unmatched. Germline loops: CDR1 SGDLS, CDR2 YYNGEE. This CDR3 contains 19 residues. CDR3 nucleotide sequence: TGTGCCAGCTCCCTCAGGGGGCTAGCCAACGGAGGGCACACAGATACGCAGTATTTT. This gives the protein CASSLRGLANGGHTDTQYF.

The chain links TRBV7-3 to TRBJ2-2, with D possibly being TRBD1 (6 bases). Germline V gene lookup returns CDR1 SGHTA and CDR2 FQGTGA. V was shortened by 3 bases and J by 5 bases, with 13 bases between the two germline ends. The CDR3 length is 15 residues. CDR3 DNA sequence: TGTGCCAGCAGCTTGGTAACAGGGAATACCGGGGAGCTGTTTTTT. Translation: CASSLVTGNTGELFF.

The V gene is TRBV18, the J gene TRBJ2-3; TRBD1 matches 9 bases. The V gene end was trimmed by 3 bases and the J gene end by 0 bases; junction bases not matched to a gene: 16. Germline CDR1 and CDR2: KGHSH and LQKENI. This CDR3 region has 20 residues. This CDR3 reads CASSPRASSGTGLSTDTQYF. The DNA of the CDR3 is TGTGCCAGCTCACCCCGCGCTTCAAGCGGGACAGGGCTAAGCACAGATACGCAGTATTTT.

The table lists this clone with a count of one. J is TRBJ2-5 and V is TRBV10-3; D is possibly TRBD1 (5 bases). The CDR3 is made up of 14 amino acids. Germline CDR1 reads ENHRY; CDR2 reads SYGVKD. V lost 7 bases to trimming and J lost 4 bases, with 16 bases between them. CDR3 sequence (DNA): TGTGCCATCAAGGGCAGGGAAGGTTTAGAGACCCAGTACTTC. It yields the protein CAIKGREGLETQYF.

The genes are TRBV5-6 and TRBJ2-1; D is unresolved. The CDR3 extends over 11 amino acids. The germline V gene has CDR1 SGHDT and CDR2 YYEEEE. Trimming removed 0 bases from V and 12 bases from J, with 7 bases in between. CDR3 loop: CASSLASTQFF. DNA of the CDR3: TGTGCCAGCAGCTTGGCCTCTACGCAGTTCTTC.

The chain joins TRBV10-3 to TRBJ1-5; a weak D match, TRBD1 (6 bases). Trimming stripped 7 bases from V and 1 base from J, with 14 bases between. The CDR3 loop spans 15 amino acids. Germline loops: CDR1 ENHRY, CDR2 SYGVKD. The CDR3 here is CAIKGQQGSNQPQHF. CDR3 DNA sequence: TGTGCCATCAAGGGGCAACAGGGAAGCAATCAGCCCCAGCATTTT.

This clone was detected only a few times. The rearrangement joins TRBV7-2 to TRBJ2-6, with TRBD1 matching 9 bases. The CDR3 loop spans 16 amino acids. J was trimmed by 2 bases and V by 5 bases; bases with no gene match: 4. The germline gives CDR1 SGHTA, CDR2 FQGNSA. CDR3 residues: CASSPRQGAGANVLTF. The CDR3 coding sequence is TGTGCCAGCAGCCCGAGACAGGGGGCTGGGGCCAACGTCCTGACTTTC.

This chain's CDR3 is CASSIQTTSGNTIYF. CDR3 in DNA: TGTGCCAGTAGTATCCAGACTACATCTGGAAACACCATATATTTT. This rearrangement joins TRBV19 to TRBJ1-3, with D hard to call. The CDR3 totals 15 residues. Germline V gives CDR1 LNHDA, CDR2 SQIVND (reference sequence). V lost 3 bases and J lost 1, with 10 bases in between.

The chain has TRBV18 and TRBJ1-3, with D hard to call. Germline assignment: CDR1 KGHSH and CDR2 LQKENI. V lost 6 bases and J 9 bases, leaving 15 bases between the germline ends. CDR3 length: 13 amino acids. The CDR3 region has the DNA TGTGCCAGCTCTCGAGACCGGGTCGGCACCATATATTTT. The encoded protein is CASSRDRVGTIYF. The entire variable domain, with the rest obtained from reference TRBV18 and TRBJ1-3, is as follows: NAGVMQNPRHLVRRRGQEARLRCSPMKGHSHVYWYRQLPEEGLKFMVYLQKENIIDESGMPKERFSAEFPKEGPSILRIQQVVRGDSAAYFCASSRDRVGTIYFGEGSWLTVV.